The 8 T cell receptor beta chains below were found in one sample sequenced in a study of CXCR3-negative and CXCR3-positive naive CD8 T cells. In preparing the TRB cDNA libraries, 5' RACE with UMI labels was used. No DNA is given; TCRdb re-called the 5' RACE reads and lists each CDR3 protein once. The sample table includes 100,000 to 150,000 distinct CDR3 sequences. Sequencing was carried out using naive CXCR3- CD8+ T cells from blood. Indicated subset: CD45RO-CCR7+CD27+CD95- naive CD8+ T cells lacking CXCR3 (TNR3-). Receptors were obtained from a human donor in good health. Some clones in this sample may be carry-over from other donors' samples.

This chain uses TRBV7-9 with TRBJ2-1; there is no DNA to check the TCRdb D call of TRBD2. This CDR3 region has 15 residues. Looked up from germline, CDR1 is SEHNR and CDR2 is FQNEAQ (reference sequence). CDR3 amino acids: CASRSGTGSYNEQFF.

V is TRBV5-1 and J is TRBJ2-3; the TCRdb D gene call, TRBD1, has no DNA to confirm it. CDR1 and CDR2 from the germline V gene are SGHRS and YFSETQ. The CDR3 has 17 amino acids. CDR3 sequence reads: CASSLDYGGGSTDTQYF.

V and J are TRBV9 and TRBJ2-1; TCRdb returns TRBD1, unconfirmable since there is no DNA. Per the germline V gene, CDR1 is SGDLS and CDR2 is YYNGEE. This CDR3 is 15 amino acids long. The CDR3 here is CASSARGLRYNEQFF. Combining the CDR3 with reference TRBV9 and TRBJ2-1 gives the whole variable domain DSGVTQTPKHLITATGQRVTLRCSPRSGDLSVYWYQQSLDQGLQFLIQYYNGEERAKGNILERFSAQQFPDLHSELNLSSLELGDSALYFCASSARGLRYNEQFFGPGTRLTVL.

The V and J genes are TRBV6-5 and TRBJ2-3; the D gene TCRdb calls, TRBD2, cannot be checked with no DNA. The germline gives CDR1 MNHEY, CDR2 SVGAGI. There are 16 residues in the CDR3. The CDR3 reads CASSQTLASSTDTQYF.

This CDR3 reads CASGGGDRTLLSYNEQFF. V usage is TRBV21-1 and J usage is TRBJ2-1; the TCRdb call, TRBD1, lacks DNA for checking. TRBV21-1 is a pseudogene locus. The CDR3 spans 18 residues.

This rearrangement joins TRBV7-2 to TRBJ2-5; TCRdb proposes TRBD2, but this gene call is untestable without DNA. The CDR3 is 15 residues long. Germline loops: CDR1 SGHTA, CDR2 FQGNSA. The chain's CDR3 is CASSLEGLHFMAQYF.

The chain recombines TRBV10-1 with TRBJ2-3; the D call of TRBD1 rests on TCRdb alone, since no DNA is present to check it. CDR3 length: 14 amino acids. Germline lookup yields CDR1 WNHNN and CDR2 SYGVQD (reference sequence). The chain's CDR3 is CASSYRGSTDTQYF.

The CDR3 loop is CASSEGLTGELFF. The chain is built from TRBV7-3 and TRBJ2-2; TCRdb outputs TRBD1, but without DNA this stays unchecked. This CDR3 is built from 13 residues. Per germline, CDR1 SGHTA and CDR2 FQGTGA. Based on the CDR3 plus reference TRBV7-3 and TRBJ2-2, the full variable domain is GAGVSQTPSNKVTEKGKYVELRCDPISGHTALYWYRQSLGQGPEFLIYFQGTGAADDSGLPNDRFFAVRPEGSVSTLKIQRTERGDSAVYLCASSEGLTGELFFGEGSRLTVL.